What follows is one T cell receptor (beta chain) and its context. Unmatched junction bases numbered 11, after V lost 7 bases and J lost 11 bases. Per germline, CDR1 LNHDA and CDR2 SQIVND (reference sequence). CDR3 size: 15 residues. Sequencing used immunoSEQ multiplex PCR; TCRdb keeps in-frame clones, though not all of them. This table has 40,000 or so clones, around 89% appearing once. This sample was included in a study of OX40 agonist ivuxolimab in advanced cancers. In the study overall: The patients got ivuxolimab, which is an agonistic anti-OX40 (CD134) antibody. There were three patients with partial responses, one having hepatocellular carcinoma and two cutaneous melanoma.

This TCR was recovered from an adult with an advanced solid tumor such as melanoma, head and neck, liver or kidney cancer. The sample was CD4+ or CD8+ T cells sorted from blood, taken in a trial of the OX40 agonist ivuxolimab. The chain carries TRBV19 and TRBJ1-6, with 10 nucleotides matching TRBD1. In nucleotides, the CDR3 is TGTGCCAGTATGGAACCGGGACAGGGGAGACCACCCCTCCACTTT. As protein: CASMEPGQGRPPLHF.